This T cell receptor beta chain stems from a study of somatic mutations in cytotoxic T cells in rheumatoid arthritis. TCRdb's copy holds only in-frame clones and misses some; the assay was immunoSEQ multiplex PCR. The table has approximately 18,000 clones, roughly 70% seen once. Notes on this clone: Its antigen is unknown.

Study-wide results and caveats: No significant CD8+ T-cell clonality difference was found between rheumatoid arthritis patients and age-matched controls.

The CDR3 loop spans 14 amino acids. Trimming pared 3 bases from V and 3 bases from J, leaving 8 bases between. Germline assignment: CDR1 WSHSY and CDR2 SAAADI. The chain links TRBV10-2 to TRBJ2-2, with D uncertain. The receptor was derived from a man aged 55-75 years in good health. Material: CD8+ T cells sorted from blood. CDR3 bases: TGCGCCAGCAGTGATGTGCGGCACACCGGGGAGCTGTTTTTT. The encoded protein is CASSDVRHTGELFF.